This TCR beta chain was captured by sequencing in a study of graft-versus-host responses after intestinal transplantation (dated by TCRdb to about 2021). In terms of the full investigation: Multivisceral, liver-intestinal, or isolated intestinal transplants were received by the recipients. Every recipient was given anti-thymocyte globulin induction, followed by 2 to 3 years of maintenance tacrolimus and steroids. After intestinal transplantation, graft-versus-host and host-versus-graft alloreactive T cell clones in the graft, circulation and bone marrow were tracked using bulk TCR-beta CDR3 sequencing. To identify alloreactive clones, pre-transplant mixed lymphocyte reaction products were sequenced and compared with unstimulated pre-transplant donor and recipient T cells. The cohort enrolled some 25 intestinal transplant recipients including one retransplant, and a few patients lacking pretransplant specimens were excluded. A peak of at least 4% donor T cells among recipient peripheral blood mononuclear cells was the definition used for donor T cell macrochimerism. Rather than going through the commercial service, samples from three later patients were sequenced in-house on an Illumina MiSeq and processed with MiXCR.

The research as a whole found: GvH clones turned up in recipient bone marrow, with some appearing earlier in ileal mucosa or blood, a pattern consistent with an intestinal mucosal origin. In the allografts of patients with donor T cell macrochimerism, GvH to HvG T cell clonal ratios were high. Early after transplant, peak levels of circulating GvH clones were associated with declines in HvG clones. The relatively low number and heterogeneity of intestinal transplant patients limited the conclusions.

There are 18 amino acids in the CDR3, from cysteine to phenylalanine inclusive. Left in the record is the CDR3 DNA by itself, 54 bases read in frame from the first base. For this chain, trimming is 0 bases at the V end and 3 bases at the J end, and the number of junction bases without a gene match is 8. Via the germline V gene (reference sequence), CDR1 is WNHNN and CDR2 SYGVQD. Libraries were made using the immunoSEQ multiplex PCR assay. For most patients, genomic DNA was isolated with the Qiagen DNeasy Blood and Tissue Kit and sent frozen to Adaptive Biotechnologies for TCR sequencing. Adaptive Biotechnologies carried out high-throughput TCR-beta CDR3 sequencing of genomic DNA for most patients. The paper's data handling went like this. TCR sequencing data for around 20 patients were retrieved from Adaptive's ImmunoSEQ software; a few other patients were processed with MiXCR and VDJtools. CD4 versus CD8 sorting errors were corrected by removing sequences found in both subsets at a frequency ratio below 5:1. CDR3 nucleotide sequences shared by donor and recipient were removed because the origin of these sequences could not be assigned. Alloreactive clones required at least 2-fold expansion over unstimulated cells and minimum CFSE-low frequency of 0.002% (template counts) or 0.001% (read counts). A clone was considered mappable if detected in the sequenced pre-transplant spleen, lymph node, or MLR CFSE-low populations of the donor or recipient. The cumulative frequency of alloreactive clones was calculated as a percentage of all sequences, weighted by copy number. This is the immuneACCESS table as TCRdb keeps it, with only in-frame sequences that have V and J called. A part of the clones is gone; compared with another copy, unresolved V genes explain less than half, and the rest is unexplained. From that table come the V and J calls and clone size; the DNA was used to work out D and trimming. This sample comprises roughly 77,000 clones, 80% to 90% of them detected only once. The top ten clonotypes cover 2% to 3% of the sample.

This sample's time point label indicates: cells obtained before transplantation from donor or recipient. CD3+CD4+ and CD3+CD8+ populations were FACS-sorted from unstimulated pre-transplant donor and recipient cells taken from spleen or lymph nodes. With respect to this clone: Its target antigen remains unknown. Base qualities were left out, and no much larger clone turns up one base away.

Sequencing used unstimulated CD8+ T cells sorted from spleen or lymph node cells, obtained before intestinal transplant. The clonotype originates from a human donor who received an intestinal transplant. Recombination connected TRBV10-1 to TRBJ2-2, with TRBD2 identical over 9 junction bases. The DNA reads TGCGCCAGCAGTGAGTCGGGAGCTAGCGGGGACCACACCGGGGAGCTGTTTTTT. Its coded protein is CASSESGASGDHTGELFF.